This T cell receptor (beta chain) was recorded in a study of T cells in narcolepsy. Study at large: Enrolled donors included narcolepsy type 1 or type 2 patients and healthy controls.

Study-level findings and limits: In some patient and control memory CD4+ samples, autoreactive clones were absent. Blood of same and different patients, but not healthy controls, reportedly held recurring autoreactive clonotypes.

Worth noting for this clone: What it binds is unknown.

Profiling relied on immunoSEQ multiplex PCR, and the TCRdb table lists in-frame clones only, not all of them. The sample has about 41,000 clones, about 91% seen once. CDR3 length: 16 amino acids. Germline lookup yields CDR1 SGHNT and CDR2 YYREEE (reference sequence). V shed 4 bases, J shed 7 bases, and the junction held 11 bases outside the gene matches. The chain recombines TRBV5-4 with TRBJ1-6; 7 bases line up with TRBD1. The sequenced material came from CD45RA- memory CD4+ T cells from PBMCs. The clonotype was recovered from a human donor with narcolepsy. CDR3 coding DNA: TGTGCCAGCAGCCCGACCCCGACAGGGACCAATTCACCCCTCCACTTT. It specifies CASSPTPTGTNSPLHF.